Listed below are T cell receptor beta chains from one sample, sequenced in a study of OX40 agonist ivuxolimab in advanced cancers. Here immunoSEQ multiplex PCR was the method, and the copy in TCRdb shows in-frame clones only, minus some. The table includes 150,000 to 170,000 clones, approximately 94% detected once. The sequences come from CD4+ or CD8+ T cells sorted from blood, collected in a trial of the OX40 agonist ivuxolimab. These receptors originate from an adult with an advanced solid tumor such as melanoma, head and neck, liver or kidney cancer. CDR3s include the opening cysteine and the closing phenylalanine or tryptophan. A D gene is named only where the DNA matches it firmly. Expanded clones get a size class; other rows say once, few or many, or leave the size out.

j_call v_call cdr3_length d_call clone_size cdr3_aa cdr3_nt
TRBJ2-7 TRBV18 17 NA NA CASSPLPRGFSPYEQYF TGTGCCAGCTCACCTCTGCCTCGGGGTTTTAGCCCCTACGAGCAGTACTTC
TRBJ1-1 TRBV28 10 NA NA CASFYTEAFF TGTGCCAGCTTTTACACTGAAGCTTTCTTT
TRBJ2-7 TRBV30 13 NA NA CARGGAPAYEQYF TGTGCCCGGGGCGGAGCGCCAGCCTACGAGCAGTACTTC
TRBJ1-2 TRBV6-6 13 TRBD1 NA CASRSQGVDGYTF TGTGCCAGCAGATCACAGGGGGTAGATGGCTACACCTTC
TRBJ2-7 TRBV5-1 15 NA NA CASSPSGGHIYEQYF TGCGCCAGCAGCCCTTCTGGGGGACACATCTACGAGCAGTACTTC
TRBJ2-3 TRBV9 16 NA NA CASSVAFSEATDTQYF TGTGCCAGCAGCGTAGCTTTTTCTGAAGCCACAGATACGCAGTATTTT
TRBJ1-3 TRBV15 13 NA NA CATSSNRGNTIYF TGTGCCACCAGCAGTAACAGAGGAAACACCATATATTTT
TRBJ2-2 TRBV9 16 NA once CASSVVGALNTGELFF TGTGCCAGCAGCGTAGTGGGGGCCCTGAACACCGGGGAGCTGTTTTTT
TRBJ2-1 TRBV9 15 TRBD2 NA CASSVVSGGYNEQFF TGTGCCAGCAGCGTAGTAAGCGGGGGATACAATGAGCAGTTCTTC
TRBJ1-1 TRBV25-1 15 TRBD1 once CASSADRGLGTEAFF TGTGCCAGCAGTGCTGACAGGGGGCTTGGAACTGAAGCTTTCTTT
TRBJ2-7 TRBV27 16 TRBD2 NA CASSRSTSGMRHEQYF TGTGCCAGCAGTCGATCGACTAGCGGGATGCGACACGAGCAGTACTTC
TRBJ2-7 TRBV5-3 16 NA NA CARSQLKGRGDYEQYF TGTGCCAGAAGCCAGCTTAAGGGCAGGGGCGACTACGAGCAGTACTTC
TRBJ2-1 TRBV5-1 15 TRBD2 NA CASSLERGARGEQFF TGCGCCAGCAGCTTGGAGCGGGGGGCCAGGGGTGAGCAGTTCTTC
TRBJ2-1 TRBV2 16 NA NA CASRDSWGSPYNEQFF TGTGCCAGCAGGGACTCATGGGGGTCCCCCTACAATGAGCAGTTCTTC
TRBJ2-5 TRBV19 15 TRBD2 once CASSHYGGVQETQYF TGTGCCAGTAGCCACTACGGGGGGGTCCAAGAGACCCAGTACTTC
TRBJ1-6 TRBV15 18 NA NA CATSREPLRTPLGSPLHF TGTGCCACCAGCAGAGAACCACTGCGGACCCCACTTGGTTCACCCCTCCACTTT
TRBJ2-7 TRBV5-1 13 TRBD2 NA CASKPAGAYEQYF TGCGCCAGCAAACCAGCGGGAGCCTACGAGCAGTACTTC
TRBJ2-7 TRBV10-3 11 NA NA CAIKGDGEQYF TGTGCCATCAAAGGGGATGGCGAGCAGTACTTC
TRBJ1-6 TRBV27 16 TRBD1 NA CASSFRTGSLDSPLHF TGTGCCAGCAGTTTCCGGACAGGGAGTCTCGATTCACCCCTCCACTTT
TRBJ2-5 TRBV7-7 14 NA NA CASSLVTSGGTQYF TGTGCCAGCAGCTTAGTTACCAGCGGTGGGACCCAGTACTTC
TRBJ1-1 TRBV6-1 11 NA NA CALQPRTEAFF TGTGCCCTGCAGCCCCGCACTGAAGCTTTCTTT
TRBJ2-7 TRBV11-1 14 TRBD2 once CASSWTSGPYEQYF TGTGCCAGCAGCTGGACTAGCGGACCCTACGAGCAGTACTTC
TRBJ1-4 TRBV27 14 TRBD1 NA CASSRQGAGEKLFF TGTGCCAGCAGTAGGCAGGGGGCTGGGGAAAAACTGTTTTTT
TRBJ2-1 TRBV5-1 15 NA NA CASSLLEGGGYEQFF TGCGCCAGCAGCTTGTTAGAAGGGGGAGGGTATGAGCAGTTCTTC
TRBJ1-1 TRBV27 13 NA NA CASSYRRGTEAFF TGTGCCAGCAGTTACAGGCGGGGCACTGAAGCTTTCTTT
TRBJ2-7 TRBV4-3 14 NA NA CASSQDLVGNEQYF TGCGCCAGCAGCCAAGATCTTGTGGGCAACGAGCAGTACTTC
TRBJ2-7 TRBV11-3 12 NA NA CASSLGSYEQYF TGTGCCAGCAGCTTAGGGTCCTACGAGCAGTACTTC
TRBJ1-3 TRBV7-9 18 NA NA CASSLGTRAGSSGNTIYF TGTGCCAGCAGCTTAGGGACTCGGGCGGGCAGCTCTGGAAACACCATATATTTT
TRBJ2-2 TRBV7-9 16 TRBD2 NA CASSPRLAMSAGELFF TGTGCCAGCAGCCCCCGACTAGCGATGTCGGCCGGGGAGCTGTTTTTT
TRBJ2-1 TRBV9 16 NA NA CASSVGGGNGYNEQFF TGTGCCAGCAGCGTAGGGGGAGGTAACGGTTACAATGAGCAGTTCTTC
TRBJ2-7 TRBV29-1 13 NA once CSVDALGSYEQYF TGCAGCGTTGATGCGCTTGGATCCTACGAGCAGTACTTC
TRBJ1-2 TRBV6-5 14 TRBD1 NA CASRPGTGNYGYTF TGTGCCAGCAGACCCGGGACAGGGAACTATGGCTACACCTTC
TRBJ2-1 TRBV7-2 16 TRBD2 NA CASSLAGTSVYNEQFF TGTGCCAGCAGCTTAGCCGGGACTAGCGTGTACAATGAGCAGTTCTTC
TRBJ1-2 TRBV5-1 15 NA NA CASSFGQRRDYGYTF TGCGCCAGCAGCTTCGGACAGCGGAGGGACTATGGCTACACCTTC
TRBJ1-5 TRBV27 12 NA NA CASSRHNQPQHF TGTGCCAGCAGCCGTCATAATCAGCCCCAGCATTTT
TRBJ1-1 TRBV2 15 NA NA CASREQGSLNTEAFF TGTGCCAGCAGGGAGCAGGGGTCCTTGAACACTGAAGCTTTCTTT
TRBJ2-3 TRBV15 13 NA NA CATSIDSTDTQYF TGTGCCACCAGCATAGATAGCACAGATACGCAGTATTTT
TRBJ1-2 TRBV19 15 NA NA CASSIKTQGNYGYTF TGTGCCAGTAGTATTAAAACCCAGGGGAACTATGGCTACACCTTC